This T cell receptor beta chain was captured by sequencing in a study of T cells expressing NK-cell markers. Study-level background: Seven sequenced donors out of eight were HCMV-seropositive, one seronegative.

CDR3 size: 14 residues. CDR1 MGHRA and CDR2 YSYEKL come from the germline V gene. TCR beta cDNA was generated via 5'RACE template switching incorporating UMIs. TCRdb re-called the 5' RACE reads; every CDR3 protein appears as one record, without DNA. This table holds about 380,000 distinct CDR3 sequences. To note about this clonotype: Its antigen is unidentified.

Study results and limitations: The dominant NKG2C+ clonotypes represented roughly 1.0-7.5% of CD8+ T cells in over 5 donors.

The sequenced sample was blood T cells: a sorted CD56 or NKG2C T cell subset, CD4+ or CD8+ T cells, or bulk PBMC T cells (not recorded which). The rearrangement uses TRBV4-1 and TRBJ2-5; with no DNA, the TCRdb D assignment of TRBD2 cannot be verified. The clonotype was recovered from a man aged 18-70 years in good health. CDR3 protein: CASSQGGAQETQYF.